This passage covers 19 T cell receptor beta chains from one sample sequenced in a study of blood T cells in healthy people across ages. A J-beta primer mix and a sample-barcoded 5' primer were used in a second PCR of about 6 to 12 cycles. TCRdb re-derived calls from the 5' RACE reads in MiXCR, one entry per CDR3 protein. There are about 1.6 million distinct CDR3 sequences in the sample; around 36% occur only once, and approximately 10% lies in the top ten. Sequencing input: blood. The receptors were sampled from a woman in her 30s in good health.

The V call is TRBV4-1, the J call TRBJ2-7; no clear D. The CDR3 runs 14 residues. In germline, CDR1 is MGHRA, CDR2 YSYEKL. Trimming took off 11 bases at V and 6 bases at J, with 23 bases between the two ends. This CDR3 is CAGSDGPSRGEQYF. For the CDR3, the DNA is TGCGCCGGCTCCGATGGGCCGAGCCGCGGCGAGCAGTACTTC.

The gene calls are TRBV7-2 and TRBJ2-7; D might be TRBD2 (7 bases). V was shortened by 5 bases and J by 0 bases, with 11 bases between the two germline ends. Germline V lookup: CDR1 SGHTA, CDR2 FQGNSA. CDR3 length equals 14 residues. CDR3 sequence (DNA): TGTGCCAGCAGCGGGGGGGCCGGCTCCTACGAGCAGTACTTC. It is translated as CASSGGAGSYEQYF.

The genes are TRBV4-1 and TRBJ1-2; weak D call: TRBD1 (6 bases). Germline CDR1 MGHRA, CDR2 YSYEKL. Deletions cut 0 bases from V and 4 bases from J, with 12 bases between. The CDR3 has 15 residues. CDR3 loop: CASSQDIRGGYGYTF. CDR3 DNA sequence: TGCGCCAGCAGCCAAGATATCAGGGGAGGCTATGGCTACACCTTC.

For this clonotype: Given a much more abundant clone one base away, this may be a read error. The chain joins TRBV29-1 to TRBJ2-7; D tentatively fits TRBD1 or TRBD2 (7 bases each). The CDR3 runs to 13 residues. The germline CDR1 and CDR2 sequences are SQVTM and ANQGSEA. The V end lost 7 bases, the J end lost 5 bases, and 18 bases lay between the germline ends. The chain's CDR3 is CSGDRAGENEQYF. The DNA for the CDR3 is TGCAGCGGTGACAGGGCGGGAGAAAACGAGCAGTACTTC.

This clonotype was seen a few times. This chain joins TRBV27 and TRBJ2-1, with unresolved D. Germline CDR1 MNHEY, CDR2 SMNVEV (reference sequence). The CDR3 is made up of 17 amino acids. Deletions cut 3 bases from V and 1 base from J, with 16 bases between. CDR3 coding DNA: TGTGCCAGCAGTTTCTCTACTTACTTCGATTCCTACAATGAGCAGTTCTTC. Its translation is CASSFSTYFDSYNEQFF.

This CDR3 is CASSQGRDTGELFF. The CDR3 nucleotides are TGTGCCAGCAGCCAAGGTCGGGACACCGGGGAGCTGTTTTTT. The chain joins TRBV3-1 to TRBJ2-2; the D is unclear. Germline loops: CDR1 LGHDT, CDR2 YNNKEL (reference sequence). This CDR3 comprises 14 residues. V gave up 1 base and J gave up 3 bases, with 6 bases separating them.

Worth noting for this clonotype: A much larger clone sits a single nucleotide away, making a read error possible. The gene calls are TRBV7-2 and TRBJ2-7; the D is unclear. Germline V gene lookup returns CDR1 SGHTA and CDR2 FQGNSA. The CDR3 has 13 amino acids. CDR3 nucleotide sequence: TGTGCCAACAGCTTAAGGCAGCGCGACGAGCAGTACTTC. Protein: CANSLRQRDEQYF.

This clonotype was counted at least ten times. The V gene is TRBV4-2, the J gene TRBJ2-1; D unclear. Trimming took 0 bases from V and 0 from J, leaving 9 bases between them. The CDR3 length is 16 residues. CDR1 is LGHNA and CDR2 is YNFKEQ in the germline V gene. The DNA for the CDR3 is TGTGCCAGCAGCCAAGATGGCCTGAGCTCCTACAATGAGCAGTTCTTC. It yields the protein CASSQDGLSSYNEQFF.

This chain joins TRBV3-1 and TRBJ2-7; D may be TRBD1 (5 bases). CDR1 and CDR2 (germline): LGHDT, YNNKEL (reference sequence). This CDR3 comprises 15 residues. V was pared by 0 bases and J by 2 bases, with 11 bases between. CDR3 protein: CASSQDRTTPYEQYF. Written as DNA, the CDR3 is TGTGCCAGCAGCCAAGATAGGACAACACCCTACGAGCAGTACTTC.

Only a few counts were recorded for this clonotype. The chain has TRBV4-1 and TRBJ1-4, with D perhaps TRBD1 (6 bases). This CDR3 is built from 17 residues. Trimming took 5 bases from V and 1 from J, leaving 17 bases between them. CDR1 MGHRA and CDR2 YSYEKL come from the germline V gene. DNA of the CDR3: TGCGCCAGCAGCAACACGGACAGTCCCCTAACTAATGAAAAACTGTTTTTT. This codes for CASSNTDSPLTNEKLFF.

The chain couples TRBV7-2 to TRBJ1-5; D gene uncertain. With 5 bases removed from V and 6 bases from J, the gap between germline ends came to 11 bases. Germline values: CDR1 SGHTA, CDR2 FQGNSA. This CDR3 contains 13 residues. The CDR3 loop is CASSSRITQPQHF. The DNA of the CDR3 is TGTGCCAGCAGCAGCCGTATCACTCAGCCCCAGCATTTT. Supplemented by reference TRBV7-2 and TRBJ1-5, the full variable domain reads GAGVSQSPSNKVTEKGKDVELRCDPISGHTALYWYRQSLGQGLEFLIYFQGNSAPDKSGLPSDRFSAERTGGSVSTLTIQRTQQEDSAVYLCASSSRITQPQHFGDGTRLSIL.

This clonotype was seen a few times. The genes are TRBV6-6 and TRBJ2-7, with D hard to call. Gene TRBJ2-5 matches the end of the DNA better, so the J call may be wrong. The CDR3 contains 14 residues. In germline, CDR1 is MNHNY, CDR2 SVGAGI (reference sequence). The CDR3 spells CASSNFEAGETQYF. The CDR3 region has the DNA TGTGCCAGCAGTAACTTTGAAGCCGGTGAGACCCAGTACTTC.

Only a few counts were recorded for this clonotype. This rearrangement joins TRBV5-1 to TRBJ2-4, with D maybe TRBD1 (5 bases). This CDR3 spans 13 amino acids. V lost 3 bases, J lost 6 bases, and 10 bases lay in between. Germline V gene data show CDR1 as SGHRS and CDR2 as YFSETQ. The CDR3 nucleotides are TGCGCCAGCAGCTCGCCAGACAGAAACATTCAGTACTTC. The encoded protein is CASSSPDRNIQYF.

Only a few counts were recorded for this clonotype. The rearrangement joins TRBV29-1 to TRBJ1-4, with TRBD1 matching over 10 bases. The CDR3 runs to 12 residues. Germline V gene lookup returns CDR1 SQVTM and CDR2 ANQGSEA. The trim removed 5 bases at V and 7 bases at J, leaving 1 base unmatched. CDR3 residues: CSVRTGGEKLFF. The CDR3 DNA follows: TGCAGCGTTCGGACAGGGGGTGAAAAACTGTTTTTT. Full variable domain (remainder filled in from reference TRBV29-1 and TRBJ1-4): SAVISQKPSRDICQRGTSLTIQCQVDSQVTMMFWYRQQPGQSLTLIATANQGSEATYESGFVIDKFPISRPNLTFSTLTVSNMSPEDSSIYLCSVRTGGEKLFFGSGTQLSVL.

This clonotype has just a few counts. The V and J genes are TRBV4-2 and TRBJ2-1; 10 nucleotides align to TRBD2. CDR3 size: 15 residues. The ends lost 3 bases at V and 9 bases at J; junction bases unmatched: 8. Germline-derived CDR1 and CDR2 are LGHNA and YNFKEQ. In DNA, the CDR3 is TGTGCCAGCAGCCACTCCTCCGGGACTAGCGTTGAGCAGTTCTTC. It encodes CASSHSSGTSVEQFF.

V is TRBV10-3 and J is TRBJ2-1, with D maybe TRBD2 (7 bases). V lost 4 bases and J 6 bases, leaving 19 bases between the germline ends. The CDR3 totals 16 residues. CDR1 ENHRY and CDR2 SYGVKD come from the germline V gene. Here the CDR3 reads CAISGGGQRGSNEQFF. As DNA, the CDR3 is TGTGCCATCAGTGGGGGGGGGCAGCGGGGCTCCAATGAGCAGTTCTTC.

This sequence joins TRBV18 and TRBJ2-1, with TRBD2 matching 7 bases. Germline V gene data show CDR1 as KGHSH and CDR2 as LQKENI. V was pared by 2 bases and J by 6 bases, with 7 bases of the junction left unmatched. The CDR3 contains 15 residues. CDR3 protein: CASSPGSGVINEQFF. DNA for the CDR3: TGTGCCAGCTCACCAGGAAGCGGGGTAATCAATGAGCAGTTCTTC.

Remarks on this clonotype: A junction boundary mismatches the germline segment, possibly from a read error. The chain couples TRBV4-2 to TRBJ2-7; the match to TRBD1 covers 8 bases. The CDR3 spans 15 residues. Looked up from germline, CDR1 is LGHNA and CDR2 is YNFKEQ. The CDR3 spells CASSHRTGLDYGQYF. As DNA, the CDR3 is TGTGCCAGCAGCCATCGGACAGGGCTTGACTACGGGCAGTACTTC.

The V and J genes are TRBV5-1 and TRBJ2-2; D may be TRBD2 (6 bases). The CDR3 runs to 14 residues. Germline V gene sequence: CDR1 SGHRS, CDR2 YFSETQ. Trimming left V 6 bases short and J 4 bases short, with 13 bases between. The CDR3 protein is CASTVGGVTGELFF. Here the CDR3 DNA reads TGCGCCAGCACCGTTGGAGGGGTCACCGGGGAGCTGTTTTTT.